This TCR beta chain was documented in a study of identical twins. Broader study findings: Within twin pairs, the out-of-frame alpha sequences they shared showed excess low generation probability.

TCRdb re-analysed the 5' RACE reads in MiXCR, keeping a single row per CDR3 protein. The table shows about 460,000 distinct CDR3 sequences, with 14% occurring only once. Concerning this clonotype: The antigen remains unidentified.

Every one of the donors was a healthy Caucasian. Germline loops: CDR1 SGHAT, CDR2 FQNNGV. V was clipped by 1 base and J by 4 bases; unmatched bases: 5. This CDR3 contains 18 residues. These data also formed part of another study, on yellow fever vaccine responses in identical twins. That paper states: Reportedly, twins showed a vaccine T cell response that looked partly convergent and partly personalized.

This TCR was sampled from a woman aged 18-29 years in good health. This chain joins TRBV11-2 and TRBJ2-4; 15 nucleotides agree with TRBD2. Sequencing input: CD4+ T cells sorted from blood. The CDR3 reads CASSLVYGLAGGKNIQYF. The CDR3 DNA is TGTGCCAGCAGCTTAGTCTACGGACTAGCGGGAGGGAAAAACATTCAGTACTTC. The full variable domain, rest sourced from reference TRBV11-2 and TRBJ2-4, is EAGVAQSPRYKIIEKRQSVAFWCNPISGHATLYWYQQILGQGPKLLIQFQNNGVVDDSQLPKDRFSAERLKGVDSTLKIQPAKLEDSAVYLCASSLVYGLAGGKNIQYFGAGTRLSVL.